The 5 T cell receptor beta chains reported below all come from one sample, sequenced in a study of shared clonotypes between healthy human individuals. The table came from immunoSEQ multiplex PCR; TCRdb's copy has only in-frame clones and leaves some out. The table includes around 990,000 clones, approximately 75% detected once. The sequencing input was memory CD4+ T cells from PBMCs. Subset indicated: CD45RA-negative fraction. These receptors were collected from a man aged 18 to 35 in good health. Some clones in this sample may be carry-over from other donors' samples.

The chain recombines TRBV7-2 with TRBJ2-1, with 8 bases identical to TRBD2. This CDR3 is 15 amino acids long. After removal of 6 bases from V and 6 bases from J, the junction contained 10 bases not matched to a gene. Germline assignment: CDR1 SGHTA and CDR2 FQGNSA. Here the CDR3 reads CASSDRLAGANEQFF. CDR3 in DNA: TGTGCCAGCAGTGACAGGCTAGCGGGCGCCAATGAGCAGTTCTTC.

The rearrangement links TRBV19 to TRBJ2-2; D perhaps matches TRBD1 (6 bases). The CDR3 is 17 amino acids. With 3 bases removed from V and 2 bases from J, the gap between germline ends came to 16 bases. Germline V gene sequence: CDR1 LNHDA, CDR2 SQIVND (reference sequence). CDR3 sequence reads: CASSIWGRGRNTGELFF. The CDR3 bases are TGTGCCAGTAGTATTTGGGGCAGGGGACGCAACACCGGGGAGCTGTTTTTT.

This clone was detected only once. J is TRBJ2-6 and V is TRBV5-1; unclear D gene. V lost 7 bases and J lost 2, with 10 bases in between. Germline lookup yields CDR1 SGHRS and CDR2 YFSETQ. The CDR3 is made up of 14 amino acids. CDR3 in amino acids: CASQFLAGANVLTF. The DNA for the CDR3 is TGCGCCAGCCAGTTTTTAGCTGGGGCCAACGTCCTGACTTTC.

V is TRBV5-1 and J is TRBJ2-1; 14 positions agree with TRBD2. The junction had 5 bases not matched to a gene; V was cut back by 4 bases and J by 8 bases. Germline values: CDR1 SGHRS, CDR2 YFSETQ. The CDR3 totals 15 residues. The chain's CDR3 is CASSTTSGRADEQFF. The CDR3 nucleotides read TGCGCCAGCAGCACGACTAGCGGGAGGGCCGATGAGCAGTTCTTC. The full variable domain, its missing parts supplied by reference TRBV5-1 and TRBJ2-1, is KAGVTQTPRYLIKTRGQQVTLSCSPISGHRSVSWYQQTPGQGLQFLFEYFSETQRNKGNFPGRFSGRQFSNSRSEMNVSTLELGDSALYLCASSTTSGRADEQFFGPGTRLTVL.

V gene TRBV5-1 combines with J gene TRBJ2-7, with 13 bases fitting TRBD2. Germline CDR1 is SGHRS and CDR2 is YFSETQ. V gave up 3 bases and J gave up 5 bases; unmatched junction bases: 5. This CDR3 has 15 amino acids. The CDR3 DNA reads as TGCGCCAGCAGCTCCCTAGGGACTAGCGGGGACGAGCAGTACTTC. Translation: CASSSLGTSGDEQYF.